The 17 T cell receptor beta chains given below trace back to one sample, sequenced in a study of cytotoxic CD8 clonotypes in ibrutinib-treated CLL. Measured with immunoSEQ multiplex PCR; TCRdb has only the in-frame clones, and not every one. Here the sample spans approximately 84,000 clones, around 84% being singletons. The sequenced sample was PBMCs, obtained before ibrutinib treatment. These receptors originate from a human donor with chronic lymphocytic leukemia.

This clone was picked up one time. The chain has TRBV11-2 and TRBJ2-5, with D perhaps matching TRBD2 (5 bases). Trimming removed 1 base from V and 4 bases from J, with 16 bases in between. Germline CDR1 and CDR2: SGHAT and FQNNGV. The CDR3 has 16 amino acids. The chain's CDR3 is CASSLVAGPAGETQYF. The DNA for the CDR3 is TGTGCCAGCAGCTTAGTCGCGGGCCCCGCGGGAGAGACCCAGTACTTC.

This clone was counted between two and nine times. The chain links TRBV28 to TRBJ2-7; 9 bases fit TRBD2. CDR3 length equals 14 residues. The V segment lost 5 bases and the J segment 3 bases; nucleotides outside the gene matches: 5. Germline assignment: CDR1 MDHEN and CDR2 SYDVKM. The CDR3 region is CASSPRLAVYEQYF. The CDR3 bases are TGTGCCAGCAGTCCCCGACTAGCGGTCTACGAGCAGTACTTC.

CDR3 DNA: TGTGCCAGCAGTCCCAGACGAGACCAAGAGACCCAGTACTTC. As protein: CASSPRRDQETQYF. The V gene is TRBV27, the J gene TRBJ2-5; D not certain. V lost 5 bases and J 0 bases, leaving 10 bases between the germline ends. CDR1 and CDR2 (germline): MNHEY, SMNVEV (reference sequence). This CDR3 spans 14 amino acids.

The chain is built from TRBV4-3 and TRBJ1-3; D gene ambiguous. V dropped 0 bases and J dropped 0 bases, with 12 bases sitting between them. The CDR3 has 17 residues. Germline CDR1 is LGHNA and CDR2 is YSLEER. In DNA, the CDR3 is TGCGCCAGCAGCCAAGAGTTGGCCCTTAACTCTGGAAACACCATATATTTT. This encodes CASSQELALNSGNTIYF.

The chain links TRBV19 to TRBJ1-4, with 7 bases that match TRBD1. With 3 bases clipped from V and 5 bases from J, the junction kept 3 bases outside the gene matches. Germline V gives CDR1 LNHDA, CDR2 SQIVND (reference sequence). The CDR3 is 14 amino acids. The CDR3 is CASSIRGRNEKLFF. In nucleotides, the CDR3 is TGTGCCAGTAGTATTAGGGGGCGGAATGAAAAACTGTTTTTT.

The chain links TRBV9 to TRBJ1-4, with 9 bases identical to TRBD1. Germline V gene data show CDR1 as SGDLS and CDR2 as YYNGEE. The trim removed 3 bases at V and 6 bases at J, leaving 6 bases unmatched. The CDR3 covers 15 residues. Written as DNA, the CDR3 is TGTGCCAGCAGCGCCGGGACAGGGAATTATGAAAAACTGTTTTTT. Protein product: CASSAGTGNYEKLFF.

The gene calls are TRBV7-9 and TRBJ2-1; either TRBD1 or TRBD2 may fit D (6 bases each). This CDR3 is built from 13 residues. V lost 6 bases and J lost 8, with 14 bases in between. Germline CDR1 reads SEHNR; CDR2 reads FQNEAQ (reference sequence). CDR3 in DNA: TGTGCCAGCAGTCAACCGGGGGCCGATGAGCAGTTCTTC. Amino acid sequence: CASSQPGADEQFF.

V gene TRBV6-1 combines with J gene TRBJ1-2; TRBD1 might be the D (5 bases). The V and J ends lost 3 bases and 7 bases respectively, with 15 bases between them. The CDR3 sequence is 14 residues long. CDR1 and CDR2 from the germline V gene are MNHNS and SASEGT. The CDR3 DNA follows: TGTGCCAGCAGTGATGAAACAGGTATCGGTGGCTACACCTTC. Translation gives CASSDETGIGGYTF.

The chain links TRBV28 to TRBJ1-5, with no clear D. The CDR3 totals 14 residues. V was pared by 5 bases and J by 4 bases, with 12 bases between. CDR1 MDHEN and CDR2 SYDVKM come from the germline V gene. CDR3 protein: CASSTHQGNQPQHF. CDR3 DNA: TGTGCCAGCAGTACCCATCAAGGTAATCAGCCCCAGCATTTT.

CDR3 amino acids: CASSETEAGGLSGEQFF. The DNA for the CDR3 is TGCGCCAGCAGTGAGACAGAAGCGGGAGGGCTTTCCGGTGAGCAGTTCTTC. The chain links TRBV5-1 to TRBJ2-1; 10 nucleotides line up with TRBD2. Germline assignment: CDR1 SGHRS and CDR2 YFSETQ. V was clipped by 5 bases and J by 9 bases; unmatched bases: 17. The length of the CDR3 is 17 residues. The whole variable domain, filled in from reference TRBV5-1 and TRBJ2-1, reads KAGVTQTPRYLIKTRGQQVTLSCSPISGHRSVSWYQQTPGQGLQFLFEYFSETQRNKGNFPGRFSGRQFSNSRSEMNVSTLELGDSALYLCASSETEAGGLSGEQFFGPGTRLTVL.

This clone was seen only a few times. The V call is TRBV10-1, the J call TRBJ1-2; the match to TRBD1 covers 7 bases. The V gene's germline CDR1 is WNHNN and CDR2 SYGVQD (reference sequence). The trim removed 5 bases at V and 5 bases at J, leaving 5 bases unmatched. The CDR3 covers 13 residues. The CDR3: CASSFDRVYGYTF. The CDR3 nucleotides are TGCGCCAGCAGTTTTGACAGGGTATATGGCTACACCTTC.

This CDR3 is CASSQADSNQPQHF. Written as DNA, the CDR3 is TGCGCCAGCAGCCAGGCCGATAGCAATCAGCCCCAGCATTTT. The rearrangement links TRBV4-1 to TRBJ1-5; D remains unclear. Germline V CDR1 and CDR2: MGHRA, YSYEKL. CDR3 length: 14 residues. V was trimmed by 3 bases and J by 0 bases, leaving 6 bases between them.

The J gene is TRBJ2-1, the V gene TRBV5-1; 8 nucleotides align to TRBD1. In germline, CDR1 is SGHRS, CDR2 YFSETQ. V trimming: 3 bases; J trimming: 2 bases; junction bases outside the gene matches: 4. The CDR3 spans 15 residues. CDR3 nucleotide sequence: TGCGCCAGCAGCTACGACAGGGGCCCCTACAATGAGCAGTTCTTC. It translates to CASSYDRGPYNEQFF. Combining the CDR3 with reference TRBV5-1 and TRBJ2-1 gives the whole variable domain KAGVTQTPRYLIKTRGQQVTLSCSPISGHRSVSWYQQTPGQGLQFLFEYFSETQRNKGNFPGRFSGRQFSNSRSEMNVSTLELGDSALYLCASSYDRGPYNEQFFGPGTRLTVL.

The chain couples TRBV6-5 to TRBJ2-3, with 13 bases identical to TRBD2. Germline V CDR1 and CDR2: MNHEY, SVGAGI. The CDR3 is 16 residues long. V trimming: 4 bases; J trimming: 2 bases; junction bases outside the gene matches: 3. CDR3 protein: CASSLGLAGITDTQYF. As DNA, the CDR3 is TGTGCCAGCAGTTTGGGACTAGCGGGGATCACAGATACGCAGTATTTT.

The gene calls are TRBV7-2 and TRBJ1-1; TRBD1 matches at 8 bases. The CDR3 has 16 amino acids. Germline V gene data show CDR1 as SGHTA and CDR2 as FQGNSA. V shed 0 bases and J 4 bases; nucleotides not matched to a gene: 7. The CDR3 DNA sequence: TGTGCCAGCAGCTTAGCGAATTGGGGACAGGCCACTGAAGCTTTCTTT. It is translated as CASSLANWGQATEAFF.

The chain uses TRBV30 and TRBJ1-1; D is unresolved. Germline lookup yields CDR1 GTSNPN and CDR2 SVGIG (reference sequence). The CDR3 runs 13 residues. V was pared by 4 bases and J by 4 bases, with 13 bases between. Here the CDR3 reads CAWNLGMATEAFF. Here the CDR3 DNA reads TGTGCCTGGAATCTCGGCATGGCCACTGAAGCTTTCTTT. The full variable domain, rest sourced from reference TRBV30 and TRBJ1-1, is SQTIHQWPATLVQPVGSPLSLECTVEGTSNPNLYWYRQAAGRGLQLLFYSVGIGQISSEVPQNLSASRPQDRQFILSSKKLLLSDSGFYLCAWNLGMATEAFFGQGTRLTVV.

The CDR3 DNA is TGTGCCAGCAGCTTAGGGAAAACTAGCGGGTTTTACAATGAGCAGTTCTTC. Protein product: CASSLGKTSGFYNEQFF. This chain links TRBV11-2 with TRBJ2-1; 9 nucleotides agree with TRBD2. V lost 1 base to trimming and J lost 4 bases; unmatched junction nucleotides: 8. Germline CDR1 and CDR2: SGHAT and FQNNGV. The CDR3 sequence is 17 residues long. The complete variable domain, with remaining parts taken from reference TRBV11-2 and TRBJ2-1, reads EAGVAQSPRYKIIEKRQSVAFWCNPISGHATLYWYQQILGQGPKLLIQFQNNGVVDDSQLPKDRFSAERLKGVDSTLKIQPAKLEDSAVYLCASSLGKTSGFYNEQFFGPGTRLTVL.